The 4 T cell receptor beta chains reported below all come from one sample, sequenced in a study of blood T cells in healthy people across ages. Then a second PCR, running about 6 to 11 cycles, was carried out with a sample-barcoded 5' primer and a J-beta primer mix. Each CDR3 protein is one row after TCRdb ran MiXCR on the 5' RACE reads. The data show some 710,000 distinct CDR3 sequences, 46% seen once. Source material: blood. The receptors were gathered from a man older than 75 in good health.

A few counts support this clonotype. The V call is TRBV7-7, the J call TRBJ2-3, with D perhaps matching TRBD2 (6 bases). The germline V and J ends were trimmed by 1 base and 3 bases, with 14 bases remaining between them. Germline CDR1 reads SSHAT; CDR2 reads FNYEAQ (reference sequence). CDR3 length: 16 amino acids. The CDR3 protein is CASSLGAGQRTDTQYF. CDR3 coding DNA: TGTGCCAGCAGCTTAGGGGCGGGGCAACGAACAGATACGCAGTATTTT.

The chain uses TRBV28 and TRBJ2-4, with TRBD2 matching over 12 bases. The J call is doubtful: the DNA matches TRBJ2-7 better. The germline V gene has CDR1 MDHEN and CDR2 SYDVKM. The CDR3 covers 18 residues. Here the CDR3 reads CATRGTAGLAGHSYEQYF. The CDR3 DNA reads TGTGCCACCAGAGGGACTGCCGGACTAGCGGGACACTCCTACGAGCAGTACTTC.

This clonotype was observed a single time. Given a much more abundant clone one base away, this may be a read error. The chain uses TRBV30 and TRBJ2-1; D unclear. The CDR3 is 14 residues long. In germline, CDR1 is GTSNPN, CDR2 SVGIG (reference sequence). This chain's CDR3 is CAAADGSSYDEQFF. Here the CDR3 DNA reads TGTGCCGCCGCAGACGGAAGCTCCTACGATGAGCAGTTCTTC.

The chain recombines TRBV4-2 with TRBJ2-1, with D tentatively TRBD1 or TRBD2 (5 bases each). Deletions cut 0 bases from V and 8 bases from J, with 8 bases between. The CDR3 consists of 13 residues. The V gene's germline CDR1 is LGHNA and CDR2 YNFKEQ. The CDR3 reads CASSQEEGYEQFF. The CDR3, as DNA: TGTGCCAGCAGCCAAGAAGAGGGGTATGAGCAGTTCTTC.